One sample yielded the 28 T cell receptor beta chains listed below, sequenced in a study of a mutant IDH1 vaccine in newly diagnosed glioma. Time point here: week 47, end of study. A 20-mer mutant IDH1 peptide at 300 ug was injected subcutaneously with topical imiquimod. Antigens for these TCRs are unknown. TCRdb's copy holds only in-frame clones and misses some; the assay was immunoSEQ multiplex PCR. Of about 50,000 clones in the sample, 60% to 85% were seen once. The sequences come from PBMCs, collected from a glioma patient whose treatment included an IDH1 peptide vaccine. Receptors originate from a woman in her forties with glioma. Some clones in this sample may be carry-over from other donors' samples.

V is TRBV6-1 and J is TRBJ2-7, with TRBD1 matching over 7 bases. Trimming removed 7 bases from V and 4 bases from J; junction bases left unmatched: 7. In germline, CDR1 is MNHNS, CDR2 SASEGT. The CDR3 sequence is 13 residues long. The CDR3: CASILFRGYEQYF. CDR3 in DNA: TGTGCCAGCATTCTATTCAGGGGGTACGAGCAGTACTTC.

The chain recombines TRBV10-3 with TRBJ1-4; no firm D call. Trimming pared 0 bases from V and 7 bases from J, leaving 3 bases between. Germline CDR1 and CDR2: ENHRY and SYGVKD. The CDR3 length is 12 residues. CDR3 in DNA: TGTGCCATCAGTGAGTCACGTGAAAAACTGTTTTTT. This sequence encodes CAISESREKLFF.

The chain combines TRBV5-6 with TRBJ1-2; 7 nucleotides line up with TRBD1. V shed 3 bases and J 4 bases; nucleotides not matched to a gene: 12. CDR1 and CDR2 (germline): SGHDT, YYEEEE. This CDR3 contains 16 residues. CDR3 region: CASSSGGQGGVYGYTF. CDR3 nucleotides: TGTGCCAGCAGCTCAGGCGGGCAGGGGGGCGTCTATGGCTACACCTTC.

The J gene is TRBJ2-1, the V gene TRBV19; 8 positions match TRBD2. Germline V gives CDR1 LNHDA, CDR2 SQIVND (reference sequence). This CDR3 has 12 residues. V shed 4 bases, J shed 12 bases, and the junction held 5 bases outside the gene matches. This chain's CDR3 is CASSTSGWGQFF. The CDR3 region has the DNA TGTGCCAGTAGTACTAGCGGGTGGGGGCAGTTCTTC.

This clone showed up just a few times. CDR3 sequence reads: CASSLATGSEKLFF. The DNA of the CDR3 is TGTGCCAGCAGCTTAGCGACAGGGAGTGAAAAACTGTTTTTT. This chain connects TRBV7-8 to TRBJ1-4; 7 bases match TRBD1. The CDR3 contains 14 residues. CDR1 SGHVS and CDR2 FQNEAQ come from the germline V gene. V gave up 0 bases and J gave up 7 bases; unmatched junction bases: 2.

This sequence joins TRBV6-6 and TRBJ1-2, with 7 bases identical to TRBD1. Per the germline V gene, CDR1 is MNHNY and CDR2 is SVGAGI (reference sequence). The CDR3 spans 13 residues. V lost 7 bases and J lost 7; bases outside the gene matches: 9. CDR3 nucleotide sequence: TGTGCCAGCATTAGAGACAGGGTACCTGGCTACACCTTC. It specifies CASIRDRVPGYTF.

The chain couples TRBV19 to TRBJ2-2, with 11 bases identical to TRBD2. CDR3 size: 15 residues. The ends lost 10 bases at V and 2 bases at J; junction bases unmatched: 6. CDR1 LNHDA and CDR2 SQIVND come from the germline V gene (reference sequence). The CDR3 spells CATRSGGANTGELFF. DNA of the CDR3: TGTGCCACCCGTAGCGGGGGGGCTAACACCGGGGAGCTGTTTTTT.

About this clone: The sample carries other DNA sequences with the same CDR3. DNA of the CDR3: TGTGCCTGGAGGTCAACAGGCCCCAGCACCGAAGCTTTCTTT. Its translation is CAWRSTGPSTEAFF. This chain joins TRBV30 and TRBJ1-1; D is possibly TRBD1 (5 bases). CDR1 is GTSNPN and CDR2 is SVGIG in the germline V gene (reference sequence). This CDR3 has 14 residues. Trimming cost V 3 bases and J 8 bases, with 19 bases left between them.

The chain is built from TRBV12-5 and TRBJ1-1; D call uncertain. CDR3 length equals 10 residues. The V gene's germline CDR1 is LGHNT and CDR2 FRNRAP. V was clipped by 5 bases and J by 5 bases, with 3 bases between them. The CDR3 sequence is CASGVTEAFF. The CDR3 nucleotides are TGTGCTAGTGGTGTGACTGAAGCTTTCTTT.

This CDR3 reads CATGNTGELFF. The DNA for the CDR3 is TGTGCCACCGGTAACACCGGGGAGCTGTTTTTT. The V gene is TRBV10-3, the J gene TRBJ2-2; no firm D call. Germline CDR1 is ENHRY and CDR2 is SYGVKD. V dropped 10 bases and J dropped 2 bases, with 5 bases sitting between them. The CDR3 is made up of 11 amino acids.

The chain joins TRBV9 to TRBJ1-3; possibly TRBD1 for D (6 bases). This CDR3 region has 14 residues. V was pared by 3 bases and J by 1 base, with 8 bases between. The germline CDR1 and CDR2 sequences are SGDLS and YYNGEE. The CDR3 DNA reads TGTGCCAGCAGCGGCGACAGGTCTGGAAACACCATATATTTT. As protein: CASSGDRSGNTIYF.

This clone was counted once. The gene calls are TRBV10-1 and TRBJ2-7, with 10 bases matching TRBD2. The germline gives CDR1 WNHNN, CDR2 SYGVQD (reference sequence). The ends lost 6 bases at V and 6 bases at J; junction bases unmatched: 8. There are 14 residues in the CDR3. The DNA of the CDR3 is TGCGCCAGCAGCACTACCGGGACTAGCGCCGAGCAGTACTTC. Its translation is CASSTTGTSAEQYF.

The V call is TRBV5-4, the J call TRBJ2-5; no definite D call. The CDR3 consists of 14 residues. V lost 1 base and J 5 bases, leaving 12 bases between the germline ends. Germline V lookup: CDR1 SGHNT, CDR2 YYREEE (reference sequence). CDR3 sequence (DNA): TGTGCCAGCAGCTTGTTAGGAAAATGGGAGACCCAGTACTTC. Protein: CASSLLGKWETQYF. Full variable domain (missing parts from reference TRBV5-4 and TRBJ2-5): ETGVTQSPTHLIKTRGQQVTLRCSSQSGHNTVSWYQQALGQGPQFIFQYYREEENGRGNFPPRFSGLQFPNYSSELNVNALELDDSALYLCASSLLGKWETQYFGPGTRLLVL.

There are a few counts of this clone. This chain joins TRBV2 and TRBJ1-1, with TRBD1 matching over 7 bases. V shed 5 bases and J 1 base; nucleotides not matched to a gene: 4. The germline V gene has CDR1 SNHLY and CDR2 FYNNEI. This CDR3 is 14 amino acids long. The CDR3 DNA follows: TGTGCCAGCAGTTACCGGGACAGGAACACTGAAGCTTTCTTT. Residues: CASSYRDRNTEAFF.

This sequence joins TRBV5-6 and TRBJ2-5; 7 bases map to TRBD2. CDR3 size: 15 residues. The germline V gene has CDR1 SGHDT and CDR2 YYEEEE. Trimming at V came to 2 bases and at J to 5 bases, leaving 9 bases not matched to a gene. This chain's CDR3 is CASSFWRGRRETQYF. The CDR3 DNA follows: TGTGCCAGCAGCTTTTGGCGGGGGAGGAGGGAGACCCAGTACTTC. Variable domain in full (rest from reference TRBV5-6 and TRBJ2-5): DAGVTQSPTHLIKTRGQQVTLRCSPKSGHDTVSWYQQALGQGPQFIFQYYEEEERQRGNFPDRFSGHQFPNYSSELNVNALLLGDSALYLCASSFWRGRRETQYFGPGTRLLVL.

DNA of the CDR3: TGTGCCAGCAGCGGGGGACTAGCGGGGAACACAGATACGCAGTATTTT. Protein product: CASSGGLAGNTDTQYF. The chain recombines TRBV7-4 with TRBJ2-3; 13 bases align to TRBD2. V shed 5 bases and J 2 bases; nucleotides not matched to a gene: 4. The CDR3 is 16 residues long. Per germline, CDR1 SGHVT and CDR2 SQSDAQ.

The gene calls are TRBV4-1 and TRBJ1-2; D is uncertain. In germline, CDR1 is MGHRA, CDR2 YSYEKL. CDR3 size: 16 residues. Between the trimmed V and J ends, which lost 0 bases and 8 bases, there was a span of 19 bases. For the CDR3, the DNA is TGCGCCAGCAGCCAAGACGAGGCTCTGGGTTTGAAAGGCTACACCTTC. Translation: CASSQDEALGLKGYTF.

The chain has TRBV4-3 and TRBJ2-1, with 16 bases fitting TRBD2. Trimming cost V 0 bases and J 5 bases; bases outside gene matches: 4. The CDR3 is made up of 18 amino acids. The V gene's germline CDR1 is LGHNA and CDR2 YSLEER. This chain's CDR3 is CASSQDRGLAGGHNEQFF. In nucleotides, the CDR3 is TGCGCCAGCAGCCAAGATCGGGGACTAGCGGGGGGGCACAATGAGCAGTTCTTC.

This chain connects TRBV5-4 to TRBJ2-1, with TRBD2 matching over 10 bases. The CDR3 has 16 residues. The germline CDR1 and CDR2 sequences are SGHNT and YYREEE (reference sequence). Trimming took 0 bases from V and 9 from J; bases not matched to a gene: 9. Here the CDR3 reads CASSLANLAGAGEQFF. Here the CDR3 DNA reads TGTGCCAGCAGCTTGGCCAACCTAGCGGGGGCGGGTGAGCAGTTCTTC.

This clone was counted a single time. The rearrangement uses TRBV30 and TRBJ2-5, with TRBD1 matching over 7 bases. The DNA end is more similar to TRBJ2-7, so the J call may be wrong. The germline CDR1 and CDR2 sequences are GTSNPN and SVGIG (reference sequence). The CDR3 consists of 12 residues. In nucleotides, the CDR3 is TGTGCCTTGGGACAGATCACCTACGAGCAGTACTTC. Amino acids: CALGQITYEQYF.

The chain recombines TRBV7-2 with TRBJ1-4; tentatively, D is TRBD1 (5 bases). The CDR3 is 17 amino acids. Between the trimmed V and J ends, which lost 2 bases and 3 bases, there was a span of 16 bases. The V gene's germline CDR1 is SGHTA and CDR2 FQGNSA. The CDR3 is CASSLSGGARANEKLFF. The CDR3 bases are TGTGCCAGCAGCTTATCGGGTGGGGCCCGGGCTAATGAAAAACTGTTTTTT.

The chain combines TRBV7-2 with TRBJ1-1; D may be TRBD1 (5 bases). Germline V gives CDR1 SGHTA, CDR2 FQGNSA. Trimming left V 6 bases short and J 4 bases short, with 18 bases between. The CDR3 consists of 15 residues. The CDR3 sequence is CASRPVRGGITEAFF. CDR3 in DNA: TGTGCCAGCAGACCCGTTAGGGGAGGGATCACTGAAGCTTTCTTT.

V and J are TRBV10-3 and TRBJ2-7, with 8 bases fitting TRBD2. The CDR3 contains 14 residues. Germline values: CDR1 ENHRY, CDR2 SYGVKD. V dropped 3 bases and J dropped 1; count of bases not matched to a gene: 2. The CDR3 spells CAISEASGSYEQYF. In nucleotides, the CDR3 is TGTGCCATCAGTGAAGCTAGCGGGTCCTACGAGCAGTACTTC.

This clone was picked up a small number of times. This chain connects TRBV30 to TRBJ1-3, with D possibly TRBD1 on 5 matching bases. Germline V gives CDR1 GTSNPN, CDR2 SVGIG (reference sequence). CDR3 length: 13 residues. The V end lost 2 bases, the J end lost 8 bases, and 13 bases lay between the germline ends. CDR3 loop: CAWSRDGRDTIYF. The CDR3 DNA reads as TGTGCCTGGAGTCGGGACGGGCGGGACACCATATATTTT. Full variable domain (rest looked up from reference TRBV30 and TRBJ1-3): SQTIHQWPATLVQPVGSPLSLECTVEGTSNPNLYWYRQAAGRGLQLLFYSVGIGQISSEVPQNLSASRPQDRQFILSSKKLLLSDSGFYLCAWSRDGRDTIYFGEGSWLTVV.

This chain joins TRBV10-3 and TRBJ2-7; D may be TRBD1 (6 bases). There are 14 residues in the CDR3. Trimming cost V 3 bases and J 2 bases, with 11 bases left between them. CDR1 and CDR2 from the germline V gene are ENHRY and SYGVKD. The CDR3 loop reads CAISERDITYEQYF. CDR3 sequence (DNA): TGTGCCATCAGTGAACGGGACATAACCTACGAGCAGTACTTC.

The rearrangement links TRBV19 to TRBJ1-4, with D uncertain. The CDR3 spans 13 residues. Trimming took off 3 bases at V and 8 bases at J, with 10 bases between the two ends. Germline CDR1 and CDR2: LNHDA and SQIVND (reference sequence). DNA of the CDR3: TGTGCCAGTAGTATGCGGAGCGGCGAAAAACTGTTTTTT. This encodes CASSMRSGEKLFF.

The V gene is TRBV5-1, the J gene TRBJ1-1, with 9 nucleotides matching TRBD1. V shed 0 bases, J shed 5 bases, and the junction held 8 bases outside the gene matches. The CDR3 runs 16 residues. Germline values: CDR1 SGHRS, CDR2 YFSETQ. CDR3 DNA: TGCGCCAGCAGCTTGGTTACAGGGGGCAGATGGACTGAAGCTTTCTTT. Translating it yields CASSLVTGGRWTEAFF.

The J gene is TRBJ2-1, the V gene TRBV5-1; 14 bases are a match to TRBD2. This CDR3 contains 16 residues. The germline CDR1 and CDR2 sequences are SGHRS and YFSETQ. Trimming removed 6 bases from V and 8 bases from J; junction bases left unmatched: 10. In nucleotides, the CDR3 is TGCGCCAGCAACCTCCTGACTAGCGGGGGGGCTCATGAGCAGTTCTTC. This sequence encodes CASNLLTSGGAHEQFF.